This T cell receptor beta chain was sequenced for a study of shared clonotypes between healthy human individuals. The table came from immunoSEQ multiplex PCR; TCRdb's copy has only in-frame clones and leaves some out. Among about 490,000 clones listed, roughly 85% were seen once. The source is a woman aged 40 to 50 in good health. Some clones in this sample may be carry-over from other donors' samples. Input material: PBMCs.

CDR3 in DNA: TGTGCCAGCAGCTTACAGCCGGGACAGGGGGACGAGCAGTACTTC. Translation gives CASSLQPGQGDEQYF. This chain connects TRBV7-2 to TRBJ2-7, with 11 bases aligning to TRBD1. V gave up 2 bases and J gave up 5 bases; unmatched junction bases: 5. This CDR3 comprises 15 residues. CDR1 SGHTA and CDR2 FQGNSA come from the germline V gene.